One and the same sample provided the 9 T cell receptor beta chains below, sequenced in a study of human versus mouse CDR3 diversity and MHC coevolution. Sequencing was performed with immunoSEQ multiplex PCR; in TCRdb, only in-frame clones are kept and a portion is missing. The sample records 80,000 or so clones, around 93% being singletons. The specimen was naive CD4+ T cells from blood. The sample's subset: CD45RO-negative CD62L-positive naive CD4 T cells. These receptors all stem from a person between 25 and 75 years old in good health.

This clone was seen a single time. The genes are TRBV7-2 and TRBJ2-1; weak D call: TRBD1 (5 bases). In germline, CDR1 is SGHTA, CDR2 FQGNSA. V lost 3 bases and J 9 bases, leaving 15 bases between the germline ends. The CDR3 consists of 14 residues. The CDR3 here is CASSFIVPQGEQFF. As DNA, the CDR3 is TGTGCCAGCAGCTTTATCGTCCCCCAGGGTGAGCAGTTCTTC.

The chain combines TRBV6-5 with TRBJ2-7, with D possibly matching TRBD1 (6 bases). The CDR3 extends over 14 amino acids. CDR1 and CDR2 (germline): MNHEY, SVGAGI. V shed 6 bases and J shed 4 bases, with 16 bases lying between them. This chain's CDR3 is CASRPYGQLYEQYF. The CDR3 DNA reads TGTGCCAGCAGACCCTACGGACAGTTATACGAGCAGTACTTC.

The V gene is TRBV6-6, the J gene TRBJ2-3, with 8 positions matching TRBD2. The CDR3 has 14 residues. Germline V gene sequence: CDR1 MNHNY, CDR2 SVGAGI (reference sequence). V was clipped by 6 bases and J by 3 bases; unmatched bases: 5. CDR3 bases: TGTGCCAGCAGCCAACTAGCGGAGACAGATACGCAGTATTTT. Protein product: CASSQLAETDTQYF.

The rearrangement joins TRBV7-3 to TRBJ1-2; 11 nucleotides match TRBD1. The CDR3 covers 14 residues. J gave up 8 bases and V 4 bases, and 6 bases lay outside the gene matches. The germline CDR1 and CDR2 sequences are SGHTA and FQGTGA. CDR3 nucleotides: TGTGCCAGCAGCTCGGGACAGGGGGGCAGGGGCTACACCTTC. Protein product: CASSSGQGGRGYTF.

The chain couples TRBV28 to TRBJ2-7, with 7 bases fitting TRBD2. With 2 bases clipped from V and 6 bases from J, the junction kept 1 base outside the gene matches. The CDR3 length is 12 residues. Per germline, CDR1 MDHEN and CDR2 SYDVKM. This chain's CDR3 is CASSLAGVEQYF. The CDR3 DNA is TGTGCCAGCAGTTTAGCGGGAGTCGAGCAGTACTTC.

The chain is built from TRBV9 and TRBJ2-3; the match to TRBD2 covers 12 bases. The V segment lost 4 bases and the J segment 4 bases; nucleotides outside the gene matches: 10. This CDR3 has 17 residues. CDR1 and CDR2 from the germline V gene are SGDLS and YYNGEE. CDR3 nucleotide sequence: TGTGCCAGCAGCCCCCCAGGGCTAGCGGGAGGGGCAGATACGCAGTATTTT. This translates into CASSPPGLAGGADTQYF. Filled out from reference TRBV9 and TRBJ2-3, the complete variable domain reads DSGVTQTPKHLITATGQRVTLRCSPRSGDLSVYWYQQSLDQGLQFLIQYYNGEERAKGNILERFSAQQFPDLHSELNLSSLELGDSALYFCASSPPGLAGGADTQYFGPGTRLTVL.

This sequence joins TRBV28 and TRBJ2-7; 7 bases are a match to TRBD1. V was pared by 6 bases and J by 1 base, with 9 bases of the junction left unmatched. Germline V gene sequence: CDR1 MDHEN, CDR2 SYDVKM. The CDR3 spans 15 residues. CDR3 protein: CASRDRPVTSYEQYF. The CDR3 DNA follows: TGTGCCAGCAGGGACAGGCCAGTAACTTCCTACGAGCAGTACTTC. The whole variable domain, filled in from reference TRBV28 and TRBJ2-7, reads DVKVTQSSRYLVKRTGEKVFLECVQDMDHENMFWYRQDPGLGLRLIYFSYDVKMKEKGDIPEGYSVSREKKERFSLILESASTNQTSMYLCASRDRPVTSYEQYFGPGTRLTVT.

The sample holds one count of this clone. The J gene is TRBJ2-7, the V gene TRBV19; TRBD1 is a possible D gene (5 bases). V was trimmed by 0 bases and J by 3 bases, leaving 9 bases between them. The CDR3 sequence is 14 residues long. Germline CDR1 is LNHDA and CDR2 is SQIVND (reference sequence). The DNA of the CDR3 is TGTGCCAGTAGTATAGATGACAGAGGCTACGAGCAGTACTTC. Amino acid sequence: CASSIDDRGYEQYF.

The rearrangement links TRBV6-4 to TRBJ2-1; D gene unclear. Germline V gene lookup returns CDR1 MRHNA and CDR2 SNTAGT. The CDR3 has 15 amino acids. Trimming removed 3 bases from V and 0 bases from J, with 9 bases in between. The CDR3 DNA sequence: TGTGCCAGCAGTGAACAGTCTCTCTCCTACAATGAGCAGTTCTTC. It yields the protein CASSEQSLSYNEQFF.